Each of the 27 T cell receptor beta chains below was sequenced from the same sample in a study of vaccination effects on CD4 cells after COVID-19. ViraFEST used viral peptide pools to expand antigen-specific CD4+ T cells before sequencing. When 10 to 11 days of culture had elapsed, CD4+ T cells were isolated. Participants got two doses of BNT162b2 or mRNA-1273 vaccine. This table comes from immunoSEQ multiplex PCR, and its TCRdb copy is limited to in-frame clones, with some not included. Of 65,000 to 95,000 clones in the sample, 77% were seen once. These receptors' antigens are unknown. The starting material was CD4+ T cells from PBMCs cultured with HCoV-OC43 spike peptides, obtained after COVID-19 vaccination. Subset reported: HCoV-OC43 spike overlapping peptide pool stimulation. The receptors come from a human donor who received a COVID-19 vaccine.

This clone is a singleton in its sample. The rearrangement uses TRBV5-1 and TRBJ2-3, with 8 bases fitting TRBD1. CDR3 length: 15 amino acids. Trimming cost V 3 bases and J 3 bases; bases outside gene matches: 6. Germline values: CDR1 SGHRS, CDR2 YFSETQ. CDR3 DNA sequence: TGCGCCAGCAGCTGGAGACAGGGGTGGACAGATACGCAGTATTTT. Translating gives CASSWRQGWTDTQYF.

Only a few counts were recorded for this clone. The chain couples TRBV6-6 to TRBJ1-5; 7 bases line up with TRBD1. The CDR3 extends over 16 amino acids. Losses at the gene ends were 5 bases for V and 1 base for J; bases not matched to a gene: 8. The germline gives CDR1 MNHNY, CDR2 SVGAGI (reference sequence). CDR3 sequence (DNA): TGTGCCAGCAGTCGATTCAGGGGGGAAAGCAATCAGCCCCAGCATTTT. This translates into CASSRFRGESNQPQHF.

The chain links TRBV19 to TRBJ1-5, with 7 bases matching TRBD1. The V segment lost 3 bases and the J segment 4 bases; nucleotides outside the gene matches: 12. Germline V lookup: CDR1 LNHDA, CDR2 SQIVND (reference sequence). CDR3 length: 17 residues. In nucleotides, the CDR3 is TGTGCCAGTAGTATGACGGGACAGCGATTTAGAAATCAGCCCCAGCATTTT. The encoded protein is CASSMTGQRFRNQPQHF.

The V gene is TRBV11-2, the J gene TRBJ2-6; 9 nucleotides agree with TRBD1. Germline CDR1 is SGHAT and CDR2 is FQNNGV. J lost 0 bases, V lost 9 bases, and 6 bases had no gene match. The length of the CDR3 is 16 residues. Written as DNA, the CDR3 is TGTGCCAGTGGAGACAGGGGGGGCTCTGGGGCCAACGTCCTGACTTTC. This translates into CASGDRGGSGANVLTF.

The J gene is TRBJ2-7, the V gene TRBV5-1; 7 positions agree with TRBD1. Germline CDR1 SGHRS, CDR2 YFSETQ. This CDR3 has 15 amino acids. J gave up 4 bases and V 0 bases, and 7 bases lay outside the gene matches. The CDR3 loop is CASSLAFGTAYEQYV. In DNA form, the CDR3 reads TGCGCCAGCAGCTTGGCTTTTGGGACAGCTTACGAGCAGTACGTC.

The rearrangement joins TRBV10-3 to TRBJ1-5; TRBD1 matches at 9 bases. The germline V gene encodes CDR1 ENHRY and CDR2 SYGVKD. CDR3 size: 15 residues. Germline trimming cut 4 bases from V and 5 bases from J; bases unmatched to any gene: 6. The CDR3 DNA reads as TGTGCCATCAGTGGAACAGGGGGCCCAGATCAGCCCCAGCATTTT. Translating gives CAISGTGGPDQPQHF.

The chain uses TRBV6-5 and TRBJ1-3; D is unclear. Trimming left V 5 bases short and J 0 bases short, with 11 bases between. CDR1 MNHEY and CDR2 SVGAGI come from the germline V gene. CDR3 length equals 15 residues. CDR3 coding DNA: TGTGCCAGCAGTCGAGACACGAGCTCTGGAAACACCATATATTTT. It codes for CASSRDTSSGNTIYF.

The chain links TRBV19 to TRBJ1-6; TRBD1 matches at 7 bases. Per germline, CDR1 LNHDA and CDR2 SQIVND (reference sequence). The CDR3 spans 16 residues. V shed 2 bases, J shed 6 bases, and the junction held 7 bases outside the gene matches. The CDR3 DNA reads TGTGCCAGTAGTATACCAGGGGGAACGTTTAATTCACCCCTCCACTTT. As protein: CASSIPGGTFNSPLHF.

V usage is TRBV18 and J usage is TRBJ1-1; D gene uncertain. The V end was cut by 3 bases, the J end by 2 bases, with 10 bases between. CDR3 length: 14 amino acids. Germline CDR1 KGHSH, CDR2 LQKENI. The CDR3 sequence is CASSPGAVNTEAFF. CDR3 coding DNA: TGTGCCAGCTCACCCGGTGCCGTTAACACTGAAGCTTTCTTT.

The CDR3 coding sequence is TGTGCCAGCAGCTTAGCTAGCGGGGGGTTCAATGAGCAGTTCTTC. It is translated as CASSLASGGFNEQFF. The chain is built from TRBV7-2 and TRBJ2-1, with TRBD2 identical over 10 bases. CDR1 and CDR2 from the germline V gene are SGHTA and FQGNSA. The CDR3 runs 15 residues. V gave up 0 bases and J gave up 6 bases; unmatched junction bases: 2. The whole variable domain, remainder taken from reference TRBV7-2 and TRBJ2-1, is GAGVSQSPSNKVTEKGKDVELRCDPISGHTALYWYRQSLGQGLEFLIYFQGNSAPDKSGLPSDRFSAERTGGSVSTLTIQRTQQEDSAVYLCASSLASGGFNEQFFGPGTRLTVL.

The chain uses TRBV9 and TRBJ1-1; weak D call: TRBD1 (6 bases). Looked up from germline, CDR1 is SGDLS and CDR2 is YYNGEE. The CDR3 length is 16 residues. Trimming stripped 3 bases from V and 1 base from J, with 16 bases between. The CDR3: CASSEGGHLRNTEAFF. CDR3 DNA: TGTGCCAGCAGCGAGGGGGGACACCTCCGGAACACTGAAGCTTTCTTT.

As concerns this clone: The sample holds other DNA sequences that translate to the same CDR3. The chain carries TRBV5-1 and TRBJ1-4; 9 bases are a match to TRBD1. The CDR3 covers 14 residues. Germline CDR1 and CDR2: SGHRS and YFSETQ. V lost 5 bases and J lost 5; bases outside the gene matches: 4. DNA of the CDR3: TGCGCCAGCAGTTTCGGACAGGGGAATGAAAAACTGTTTTTT. Its protein product is CASSFGQGNEKLFF.

The chain combines TRBV19 with TRBJ2-3; 7 nucleotides agree with TRBD1. This CDR3 region has 13 residues. V shed 9 bases and J 6 bases; nucleotides not matched to a gene: 9. Germline lookup yields CDR1 LNHDA and CDR2 SQIVND (reference sequence). Here the CDR3 DNA reads TGTGCCAGCTCCGACAGGGAGACGGATACGCAGTATTTT. Protein: CASSDRETDTQYF.

The gene calls are TRBV2 and TRBJ2-7, with D unclear. Germline V CDR1 and CDR2: SNHLY, FYNNEI. There are 12 residues in the CDR3. V was trimmed by 0 bases and J by 3 bases, leaving 3 bases between them. DNA of the CDR3: TGTGCCAGCAGTGAAGCCGGCTACGAGCAGTACGTC. Translating gives CASSEAGYEQYV.

CDR3: CASSYGETQYF. The DNA for the CDR3 is TGTGCCAGCAGCTATGGGGAGACCCAGTACTTC. The chain has TRBV5-4 and TRBJ2-5, with no clear D. V dropped 3 bases and J dropped 5 bases, with 5 bases sitting between them. This CDR3 is built from 11 residues. The germline V gene has CDR1 SGHNT and CDR2 YYREEE (reference sequence).

A note on this clone: The same CDR3 is also encoded by other DNA sequences in this sample. The CDR3 coding sequence is TGTGCCAGCAGTGAAGGGACCGGGGAGCTGTTTTTT. It codes for CASSEGTGELFF. The chain combines TRBV6-1 with TRBJ2-2; D is ambiguous. Trimming removed 1 base at V and 5 bases at J, with 2 bases between. This CDR3 has 12 amino acids. CDR1 MNHNS and CDR2 SASEGT come from the germline V gene.

The chain couples TRBV12-3 or TRBV12-4 to TRBJ2-4; a weak D match, TRBD1 (6 bases). The V end lost 6 bases, the J end lost 7 bases, and 13 bases lay between the germline ends. This CDR3 contains 13 residues. Here the CDR3 DNA reads TGTGCCAGCAGCGTAGGGGGTGGGAACATTCAGTACTTC. Translating gives CASSVGGGNIQYF.

This chain uses TRBV27 with TRBJ1-5, with D unclear. The CDR3 runs 11 residues. V lost 5 bases, J lost 8 bases, and 7 bases lay in between. CDR1 and CDR2 from the germline V gene are MNHEY and SMNVEV (reference sequence). This CDR3 reads CASSPSKPQHF. CDR3 sequence (DNA): TGTGCCAGCAGTCCATCAAAGCCCCAGCATTTT.

This chain links TRBV5-1 with TRBJ2-5; a weak D match, TRBD2 (7 bases). The ends were cut back, 4 bases at V and 5 bases at J, with 18 bases in the middle. Germline loops: CDR1 SGHRS, CDR2 YFSETQ. This CDR3 has 15 amino acids. The CDR3 DNA follows: TGCGCCAGCAGCACCGGTGGGGGGGGCTTGGAGACCCAGTACTTC. This sequence encodes CASSTGGGGLETQYF. Combining the CDR3 with reference TRBV5-1 and TRBJ2-5 gives the whole variable domain KAGVTQTPRYLIKTRGQQVTLSCSPISGHRSVSWYQQTPGQGLQFLFEYFSETQRNKGNFPGRFSGRQFSNSRSEMNVSTLELGDSALYLCASSTGGGGLETQYFGPGTRLLVL.

In DNA, the CDR3 is TGTGCCAGCAGTTCTACTGCGCCCCAGCATTTT. The encoded protein is CASSSTAPQHF. This sequence joins TRBV6-6 and TRBJ1-5; D is uncertain. V lost 4 bases and J lost 9, with 7 bases in between. The CDR3 covers 11 residues. Germline V gives CDR1 MNHNY, CDR2 SVGAGI (reference sequence).

The chain joins TRBV9 to TRBJ2-5; D is perhaps TRBD2 (6 bases). The germline V and J ends were trimmed by 4 bases and 5 bases, with 18 bases remaining between them. The germline V gene has CDR1 SGDLS and CDR2 YYNGEE. This CDR3 spans 15 amino acids. CDR3: CASSSYLGGGETQYF. The CDR3 nucleotides are TGTGCCAGCAGCTCGTATCTCGGGGGTGGGGAGACCCAGTACTTC.

The V and J genes are TRBV15 and TRBJ2-1; D is undetermined. CDR3 length equals 14 residues. Germline V gene lookup returns CDR1 LNHNV and CDR2 YYDKDF (reference sequence). The germline V and J ends were trimmed by 1 base and 6 bases, with 10 bases remaining between them. The CDR3 loop reads CATSRVELANEQFF. In DNA form, the CDR3 reads TGTGCCACCAGCAGAGTTGAGTTGGCCAATGAGCAGTTCTTC.

The chain couples TRBV4-1 to TRBJ2-2; 8 nucleotides agree with TRBD1. The V gene's germline CDR1 is MGHRA and CDR2 YSYEKL. With V trimmed by 2 bases and J by 4 bases, 9 bases remained unmatched. The CDR3 covers 17 residues. CDR3 loop: CASSQRLQGVPTGELFF. Here the CDR3 DNA reads TGCGCCAGCAGCCAAAGATTACAGGGGGTTCCCACCGGGGAGCTGTTTTTT.

J is TRBJ2-5 and V is TRBV28; either TRBD1 or TRBD2 may fit D (5 bases each). This CDR3 comprises 15 residues. Germline V lookup: CDR1 MDHEN, CDR2 SYDVKM. V lost 6 bases and J lost 5, with 19 bases in between. The CDR3 region is CASSTYGTAGETQYF. In DNA, the CDR3 is TGTGCCAGCAGCACCTACGGGACCGCCGGGGAGACCCAGTACTTC.

This sequence joins TRBV3-1 (or the pseudogene TRBV3-2) and TRBJ1-1; D is ambiguous. The V and J ends lost 4 bases and 2 bases respectively, with 11 bases between them. This CDR3 spans 14 amino acids. Looked up from germline, CDR1 is LGHDT and CDR2 is YNNKEL (reference sequence). Here the CDR3 reads CASSRAGLNTEAFF. CDR3 DNA sequence: TGTGCCAGCAGCCGGGCGGGCTTAAACACTGAAGCTTTCTTT.

V usage is TRBV6-1 and J usage is TRBJ2-7; 8 bases line up with TRBD2. V dropped 3 bases and J dropped 4; count of bases not matched to a gene: 2. The germline CDR1 and CDR2 sequences are MNHNS and SASEGT. CDR3 length: 13 amino acids. The CDR3 protein is CASSDGGAYEQYV. The CDR3, as DNA: TGTGCCAGCAGTGACGGGGGGGCGTACGAGCAGTACGTC.

The chain couples TRBV5-5 to TRBJ2-2; TRBD1 matches 9 bases. The CDR3 length is 15 residues. CDR1 is SGHKS, CDR2 YYEKEE, per germline (reference sequence). The ends lost 4 bases at V and 5 bases at J; junction bases unmatched: 6. CDR3 nucleotide sequence: TGTGCCAGCAGCCATACAGGGGGCCGAACCGGGGAGCTGTTTTTT. Translation gives CASSHTGGRTGELFF.